The 6 T cell receptor beta chains reported below all come from one sample, sequenced in a study of CD8 T cells in Susac syndrome (dated by TCRdb to the late 2010s). The method was the immunoSEQ multiplex PCR assay. RNA was extracted with the RNeasy kit and about 0.5 to 1 ug was reverse transcribed using random hexamers. Through fastp at Q25 and MiXCR, TCRdb rebuilt clones from the public reads, retaining in-frame beta chains. Here each entry gathers all rows of one CDR3 protein and keeps the most common genes and DNA. Present in this sample are some 150,000 distinct CDR3 sequences, 85% to 95% of which were seen just once. The ten largest clones represent approximately 0.15% of the sample. The specimen sequenced was CD4+ T cells from PBMCs. The receptors shown here come from a human donor with Susac syndrome.

J is TRBJ2-7 and V is TRBV6-5; 9 positions agree with TRBD1. The CDR3 sequence is 15 residues long. Looked up from germline, CDR1 is MNHEY and CDR2 is SVGAGI. V shed 5 bases, J shed 2 bases, and the junction held 7 bases outside the gene matches. This chain's CDR3 is CASSVRTGDTYEQYF. For the CDR3, the DNA is TGTGCCAGCAGTGTCCGGACAGGGGATACCTACGAGCAGTACTTC.

V is TRBV9 and J is TRBJ1-5, with TRBD1 identical over 10 bases. CDR1 SGDLS and CDR2 YYNGEE come from the germline V gene. The CDR3 length is 14 residues. V gave up 4 bases and J gave up 7 bases; unmatched junction bases: 5. The CDR3 DNA reads TGTGCCAGCAGCACCGGACAGGGGGGGCAGCCCCAGCATTTT. Its translation is CASSTGQGGQPQHF.

V gene TRBV10-3 combines with J gene TRBJ2-1; 10 bases fit TRBD2. Germline V lookup: CDR1 ENHRY, CDR2 SYGVKD. The trim removed 4 bases at V and 5 bases at J, leaving 2 bases unmatched. The CDR3 is 14 amino acids. CDR3 region: CAISGTSGHNEQFF. The CDR3 coding sequence is TGTGCCATCAGTGGGACTAGCGGCCACAATGAGCAGTTCTTC.

This chain uses TRBV4-3 with TRBJ2-5; D tentatively fits TRBD1 or TRBD2 (5 bases each). The length of the CDR3 is 17 residues. Trimming took 6 bases from V and 4 from J, leaving 24 bases between them. CDR1 is LGHNA, CDR2 YSLEER, per germline. The CDR3 here is CASRPFSGTHPGETQYF. The CDR3 nucleotides read TGCGCCAGCAGACCTTTCTCCGGGACGCATCCTGGAGAGACCCAGTACTTC.

The J gene is TRBJ2-7, the V gene TRBV2; no clear D. The CDR3 runs 11 residues. CDR1 and CDR2 from the germline V gene are SNHLY and FYNNEI. V lost 3 bases, J lost 7 bases, and 7 bases lay in between. CDR3 in DNA: TGTGCCAGCAGTGATTGGCGAGAGCAGTACTTC. Its protein product is CASSDWREQYF. Supplemented by reference TRBV2 and TRBJ2-7, the full variable domain reads EPEVTQTPSHQVTQMGQEVILRCVPISNHLYFYWYRQILGQKVEFLVSFYNNEISEKSEIFDDQFSVERPDGSNFTLKIRSTKLEDSAMYFCASSDWREQYFGPGTRLTVT.

The rearrangement joins TRBV29-1 to TRBJ1-1; D gene uncertain. CDR3 length equals 14 residues. Germline V gene data show CDR1 as SQVTM and CDR2 as ANQGSEA. Trimming left V 7 bases short and J 0 bases short, with 15 bases between. The CDR3 loop is CSATDGDLNTEAFF. The CDR3 DNA sequence: TGCAGCGCAACGGACGGAGACTTGAACACTGAAGCTTTCTTT. The whole variable domain, remainder taken from reference TRBV29-1 and TRBJ1-1, is SAVISQKPSRDICQRGTSLTIQCQVDSQVTMMFWYRQQPGQSLTLIATANQGSEATYESGFVIDKFPISRPNLTFSTLTVSNMSPEDSSIYLCSATDGDLNTEAFFGQGTRLTVV.